These 32 T cell receptor beta chains were sequenced from one sample in a study of vaccination and CD4 T cells after COVID-19. Sequence data for DNA of cultured CD4+ T cells were generated by the Oncomine TCR Beta short-read assay. Each CDR3 protein is one row after TCRdb ran MiXCR on the PCR reads. The repertoire holds approximately 20,000 distinct CDR3 sequences, with roughly 50% as singletons. These receptors are not linked to any known antigen. Treatment indicated: roughly ten-day PBMC culture with coronavirus spike peptide pools or control peptides (ViraFEST assay). Sequencing used CD4+ T cells from blood, cultured in vitro, obtained after SARS-CoV-2 vaccination. These receptors were collected from a human donor who had recovered from COVID-19.

V and J are TRBV12-3 or TRBV12-4 and TRBJ1-1; possible D gene TRBD1, 5 bases. The CDR3 runs 13 residues. V was pared by 3 bases and J by 1 base, with 6 bases between. The CDR3 sequence is CASSFQGNTEAFF. The CDR3 DNA reads as TGTGCCAGCAGTTTTCAGGGGAACACTGAAGCTTTCTTT.

This clonotype was observed a few times. V gene TRBV20-1 combines with J gene TRBJ2-3, with D possibly being TRBD2 (5 bases). V lost 2 bases, J lost 6 bases, and 12 bases lay in between. The CDR3 is made up of 13 amino acids. Looked up from germline, CDR1 is DFQATT and CDR2 is SNEGSKA (reference sequence). CDR3 amino acids: CSARRRPADTQYF. CDR3 nucleotide sequence: TGCAGTGCTAGAAGGAGGCCCGCTGATACGCAGTATTTT.

Only a few counts were recorded for this clonotype. This chain links TRBV6-2 or TRBV6-3 with TRBJ2-5, with 8 bases fitting TRBD1. With V trimmed by 9 bases and J by 0 bases, 6 bases remained unmatched. This CDR3 has 14 amino acids. The V gene's germline CDR1 is MNHEY and CDR2 SVGEGT. The CDR3 coding sequence is TGTGCCAGTACAGGGGGTAATTACCAAGAGACCCAGTACTTC. Its translation is CASTGGNYQETQYF.

The chain recombines TRBV7-2 with TRBJ2-5; unclear D gene. The germline V gene encodes CDR1 SGHTA and CDR2 FQGNSA. The V and J ends lost 3 bases and 3 bases respectively, with 2 bases between them. The CDR3 extends over 11 amino acids. DNA for the CDR3: TGTGCCAGCAGCTTGAAAGAGACCCAGTACTTC. Amino acid sequence: CASSLKETQYF.

The J gene is TRBJ1-5, the V gene TRBV6-5; 8 bases are shared with TRBD1. Germline V gene lookup returns CDR1 MNHEY and CDR2 SVGAGI. The V segment lost 4 bases and the J segment 2 bases; nucleotides outside the gene matches: 4. This CDR3 has 15 amino acids. This CDR3 is CASSSSTGGNQPQHF. CDR3 in DNA: TGTGCCAGCAGTTCCTCGACAGGGGGCAATCAGCCCCAGCATTTT.

V usage is TRBV6-5 and J usage is TRBJ2-2, with D maybe TRBD2 (6 bases). The germline V and J ends were trimmed by 0 bases and 5 bases, with 16 bases remaining between them. The germline CDR1 and CDR2 sequences are MNHEY and SVGAGI. CDR3 size: 17 residues. The CDR3 DNA is TGTGCCAGCAGTTACTCGATGGGTGGGGGGTTAACCGGGGAGCTGTTTTTT. It specifies CASSYSMGGGLTGELFF.

This chain links TRBV6-1 with TRBJ1-5; a possible D gene is TRBD1 (5 bases). V lost 2 bases and J 5 bases, leaving 10 bases between the germline ends. The CDR3 loop spans 14 amino acids. From germline, CDR1 is MNHNS and CDR2 SASEGT. This chain's CDR3 is CASSETKGHQPQHF. DNA of the CDR3: TGTGCCAGCAGTGAAACAAAGGGACATCAGCCCCAGCATTTT.

In DNA, the CDR3 is TGTGCCAGCAGTCCCTACTGGTGGGGGACCCCCTACGAGCAGTACTTC. Residues: CASSPYWWGTPYEQYF. V gene TRBV12-3 or TRBV12-4 combines with J gene TRBJ2-7; D possibly matches TRBD1 or TRBD2 (5 bases each). V lost 5 bases to trimming and J lost 2 bases, with 19 bases between them. CDR3 length: 16 amino acids.

The chain links TRBV12-3 or TRBV12-4 to TRBJ2-7; TRBD2 matches 10 bases. The V and J ends lost 4 bases and 2 bases, in that order; junction bases with no gene match: 2. This CDR3 spans 14 amino acids. CDR3 protein: CASSWTSGPYEQYF. Here the CDR3 DNA reads TGTGCCAGCAGTTGGACTAGCGGCCCCTACGAGCAGTACTTC.

This clonotype has more than one count but fewer than ten. V usage is TRBV20-1 and J usage is TRBJ2-4; maybe TRBD2 (6 bases). Per the germline V gene, CDR1 is DFQATT and CDR2 is SNEGSKA (reference sequence). The V gene lost 0 bases and the J gene lost 0 bases, with 12 bases spanning the gap. The CDR3 length is 16 residues. CDR3 DNA sequence: TGCAGTGCTAGAGATCTCGCGGGGCTAGCCAAAAACATTCAGTACTTC. The encoded protein is CSARDLAGLAKNIQYF.

CDR3: CASTGADVGELFF. CDR3 coding DNA: TGTGCCAGCACCGGGGCTGATGTCGGGGAGCTGTTTTTT. The V and J genes are TRBV11-2 and TRBJ2-2; D possibly uses TRBD1 or TRBD2 (5 bases each). V shed 7 bases and J shed 7 bases, with 13 bases lying between them. Looked up from germline, CDR1 is SGHAT and CDR2 is FQNNGV. CDR3 length: 13 residues.

This clonotype showed up just a few times. The chain has TRBV6-5 and TRBJ1-2; perhaps TRBD1 as D (5 bases). V was pared by 0 bases and J by 3 bases, with 8 bases between. This CDR3 is built from 14 residues. Germline assignment: CDR1 MNHEY and CDR2 SVGAGI. CDR3 DNA: TGTGCCAGCAGTTACTCCGGGGACGACTATGGCTACACCTTC. This gives the protein CASSYSGDDYGYTF.

This clonotype is labeled medium-sized. This chain connects TRBV20-1 to TRBJ2-2; possibly TRBD1 or TRBD2 for D (5 bases each). Germline V gene data show CDR1 as DFQATT and CDR2 as SNEGSKA (reference sequence). Trimming left V 6 bases short and J 4 bases short, with 12 bases between. There are 13 residues in the CDR3. The CDR3 nucleotides are TGCAGTGCATGGGACCGATCCACCGGGGAGCTGTTTTTT. Translating gives CSAWDRSTGELFF.

The chain joins TRBV6-1 to TRBJ1-2; D ambiguous. The length of the CDR3 is 13 residues. V lost 10 bases and J 2 bases, leaving 14 bases between the germline ends. CDR1 and CDR2 (germline): MNHNS, SASEGT. The CDR3 coding sequence is TGTGCCAACAGCTCCGACGGAAACTATGGCTACACCTTC. Residues: CANSSDGNYGYTF.

This CDR3 is CASTWTGAGAEAFF. In DNA, the CDR3 is TGTGCCAGCACGTGGACAGGGGCGGGGGCTGAAGCTTTCTTT. The chain has TRBV7-9 and TRBJ1-1, with 9 bases aligning to TRBD1. V trimming: 7 bases; J trimming: 6 bases; junction bases outside the gene matches: 9. CDR3 length: 14 amino acids. The germline V gene has CDR1 SEHNR and CDR2 FQNEAQ (reference sequence).

The CDR3 loop reads CASSFRHTGTTDRYGYTF. CDR3 sequence (DNA): TGTGCCAGCAGCTTCAGACATACCGGGACAACGGACCGCTATGGCTACACCTTC. The chain couples TRBV7-9 to TRBJ1-2; maybe TRBD1 (6 bases). Germline V gene lookup returns CDR1 SEHNR and CDR2 FQNEAQ (reference sequence). Trimming stripped 3 bases from V and 4 bases from J, with 24 bases between. The CDR3 is 18 amino acids.

The V gene is TRBV6-1, the J gene TRBJ1-2; D not certain. CDR1 is MNHNS and CDR2 is SASEGT in the germline V gene. This CDR3 is built from 13 residues. Trimming removed 6 bases from V and 5 bases from J, with 13 bases in between. The CDR3 sequence: CASSRTIEYGYTF. For the CDR3, the DNA is TGTGCCAGCAGCCGCACAATAGAGTATGGCTACACCTTC.

V and J are TRBV5-4 and TRBJ2-1; D call uncertain. V was shortened by 0 bases and J by 4 bases, with 5 bases between the two germline ends. CDR1 is SGHNT and CDR2 is YYREEE in the germline V gene (reference sequence). This CDR3 region has 13 residues. CDR3 amino acids: CASSLDSYNEQFF. The CDR3 coding sequence is TGTGCCAGCAGCTTGGACTCTTACAATGAGCAGTTCTTC.

The chain employs TRBV27 and TRBJ1-2; 9 bases are a match to TRBD1. The CDR3 consists of 14 residues. With 0 bases clipped from V and 4 bases from J, the junction kept 0 bases outside the gene matches. Germline-derived CDR1 and CDR2 are MNHEY and SMNVEV (reference sequence). In DNA, the CDR3 is TGTGCCAGCAGTTTATCGGACAGGGGCTATGGCTACACCTTC. Encoded protein: CASSLSDRGYGYTF.

V is TRBV6-1 and J is TRBJ1-3; D is unresolved. CDR3 length equals 14 residues. V was clipped by 4 bases and J by 4 bases, with 11 bases between them. Germline CDR1 is MNHNS and CDR2 is SASEGT. The CDR3 reads CASSVPGLGNTIYF. Written as DNA, the CDR3 is TGTGCCAGCAGTGTCCCGGGCCTCGGAAACACCATATATTTT.

The rearrangement links TRBV7-2 to TRBJ1-3, with TRBD1 matching 9 bases. V shed 5 bases and J 4 bases; nucleotides not matched to a gene: 6. Germline assignment: CDR1 SGHTA and CDR2 FQGNSA. CDR3 length: 15 amino acids. CDR3 sequence: CASSRGTGRGNTIYF. CDR3 DNA: TGTGCCAGCAGCAGAGGGACAGGGAGAGGAAACACCATATATTTT.

The chain employs TRBV6-1 and TRBJ1-2; TRBD1 aligns across 7 bases. V lost 3 bases and J lost 8; bases outside the gene matches: 15. Germline CDR1 and CDR2: MNHNS and SASEGT. The length of the CDR3 is 16 residues. DNA for the CDR3: TGTGCCAGCAGTGACTGGAGGGGGAGCAGGGGGGGGGGCTACACCTTC. Translated, it gives CASSDWRGSRGGGYTF.

In its sample, this clonotype was seen a few times. The chain has TRBV20-1 and TRBJ1-2; TRBD1 might be the D (5 bases). V gave up 1 base and J gave up 8 bases, with 20 bases separating them. This CDR3 has 15 amino acids. Germline-derived CDR1 and CDR2 are DFQATT and SNEGSKA (reference sequence). The CDR3 is CSARVPGQTPKGYTF. The CDR3 coding sequence is TGCAGTGCTAGAGTTCCAGGACAAACGCCTAAAGGCTACACCTTC.

V usage is TRBV20-1 and J usage is TRBJ1-1; no definite D call. Between the trimmed V and J ends, which lost 4 bases and 7 bases, there was a span of 10 bases. Germline V gene lookup returns CDR1 DFQATT and CDR2 SNEGSKA (reference sequence). This CDR3 region has 11 residues. CDR3 sequence (DNA): TGCAGTGCTAATGTCAAGGGTGAAGCTTTCTTT. It is translated as CSANVKGEAFF.

The chain links TRBV7-2 to TRBJ1-6, with D possibly TRBD1 on 5 matching bases. This CDR3 has 13 amino acids. Deletions cut 6 bases from V and 7 bases from J, with 10 bases between. Germline values: CDR1 SGHTA, CDR2 FQGNSA. The CDR3 DNA reads TGTGCCAGCAGAGGGACGGGAAATTCACCCCTCCACTTT. As protein: CASRGTGNSPLHF.

The V call is TRBV18, the J call TRBJ1-2, with 7 bases matching TRBD1. V shed 3 bases, J shed 8 bases, and the junction held 12 bases outside the gene matches. This CDR3 is built from 15 residues. Germline-derived CDR1 and CDR2 are KGHSH and LQKENI. CDR3 nucleotides: TGTGCCAGCTCACCTTTCCGAGAGGGGACAGAAGGCTACACCTTC. It translates to CASSPFREGTEGYTF. Drawing the rest from reference TRBV18 and TRBJ1-2, the complete variable domain is NAGVMQNPRHLVRRRGQEARLRCSPMKGHSHVYWYRQLPEEGLKFMVYLQKENIIDESGMPKERFSAEFPKEGPSILRIQQVVRGDSAAYFCASSPFREGTEGYTFGSGTRLTVV.

The V call is TRBV15, the J call TRBJ2-7; 7 positions match TRBD2. Germline V lookup: CDR1 LNHNV, CDR2 YYDKDF (reference sequence). The CDR3 consists of 14 residues. V was clipped by 1 base and J by 5 bases; unmatched bases: 5. CDR3 sequence (DNA): TGTGCCACCAGCAGAGGTCGACTAGCTCACGAGCAGTACTTC. Translated: CATSRGRLAHEQYF.

The chain employs TRBV15 and TRBJ1-2, with D perhaps TRBD1 (6 bases). This CDR3 is 18 amino acids long. V lost 3 bases to trimming and J lost 0 bases, with 20 bases between them. The germline CDR1 and CDR2 sequences are LNHNV and YYDKDF (reference sequence). The chain's CDR3 is CATSSRGAEGIANYGYTF. The CDR3 nucleotides are TGTGCCACCAGCAGCCGGGGGGCCGAGGGAATAGCTAACTATGGCTACACCTTC.

The rearrangement links TRBV11-3 to TRBJ2-5, with 11 bases lining up with TRBD2. Germline V lookup: CDR1 SGHNT, CDR2 YENEEA. The CDR3 loop spans 15 amino acids. Trimming took 5 bases from V and 4 from J; bases not matched to a gene: 6. In DNA form, the CDR3 reads TGTGCCAGCAGCCCTAGCACTAGCGGGGGAGAGACCCAGTACTTC. Protein product: CASSPSTSGGETQYF.

The chain couples TRBV6-2 or TRBV6-3 to TRBJ1-2; the D gene is possibly TRBD1 (5 bases). Germline V gene sequence: CDR1 MNHEY, CDR2 SVGEGT. The CDR3 is 12 amino acids. V shed 6 bases and J shed 4 bases, with 9 bases lying between them. For the CDR3, the DNA is TGTGCCAGCAGCGTGGGACCCTATGGCTACACCTTC. It encodes CASSVGPYGYTF.

The chain couples TRBV11-1 to TRBJ2-5; 7 bases agree with TRBD1. V lost 6 bases to trimming and J lost 3 bases; unmatched junction nucleotides: 10. The length of the CDR3 is 15 residues. CDR1 is SGHAT, CDR2 FQDESV, per germline (reference sequence). The CDR3 bases are TGTGCCAGCAGGGGAAGAGGACAGGTTAAAGAGACCCAGTACTTC. Protein product: CASRGRGQVKETQYF.

This chain links TRBV6-2 or TRBV6-3 with TRBJ2-7; 9 bases are shared with TRBD2. The CDR3 contains 13 residues. V was pared by 6 bases and J by 4 bases, with 4 bases of the junction left unmatched. From germline, CDR1 is MNHEY and CDR2 SVGEGT. The CDR3 bases are TGTGCCAGCAGGCCTAGCGGGGATTACGAGCAGTACTTC. Residues: CASRPSGDYEQYF.